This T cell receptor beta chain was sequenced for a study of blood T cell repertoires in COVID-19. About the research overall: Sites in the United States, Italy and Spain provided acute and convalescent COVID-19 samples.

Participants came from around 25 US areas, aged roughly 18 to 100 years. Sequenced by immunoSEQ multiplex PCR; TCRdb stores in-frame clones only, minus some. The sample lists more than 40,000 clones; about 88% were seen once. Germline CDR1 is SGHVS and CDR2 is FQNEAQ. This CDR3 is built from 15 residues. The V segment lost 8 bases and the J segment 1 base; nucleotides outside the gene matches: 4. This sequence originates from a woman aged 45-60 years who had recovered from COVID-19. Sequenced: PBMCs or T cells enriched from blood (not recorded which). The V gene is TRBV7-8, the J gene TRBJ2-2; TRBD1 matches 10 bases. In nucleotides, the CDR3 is TGTGCCAGCGTGCGGACAGGGGGGAACACCGGGGAGCTGTTTTTT. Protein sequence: CASVRTGGNTGELFF.